These 12 T cell receptor beta chains came from one sample sequenced in a study of tumor-infiltrating lymphocytes in primary liver carcinoma. Co-extracted RNA and DNA came from around 20-30 mg of unsorted bulk tissue. The template, roughly 0.45 ug total RNA, yielded TCR beta cDNA made with a constant-region primer. ARM-PCR, slightly modified, supplied the TCR beta libraries through three nested multiplex PCR rounds. The first two PCR rounds used TRBV1-TRBV30 forward primers with a C-beta reverse primer, about 10 cycles each. MiXCR, applied by TCRdb to the multiplex PCR reads, yields one record per CDR3 protein. Of roughly 120,000 distinct CDR3 sequences listed, 65% are singletons. Sequencing used liver tumor tissue from sampling region 1. Subset described: tumor region T1, superior pole. The receptors originated from a woman aged 55-69 years with primary liver carcinoma and hepatitis B virus infection.

CDR3 DNA sequence: TGTGCCAGCAGCCCTTTAGTAGGAGGCCCATACGGCAGGAATACGCAGTATTTT. Protein product: CASSPLVGGPYGRNTQYF. The V gene is TRBV7-8, the J gene TRBJ2-3; TRBD2 might be the D (5 bases). Germline CDR1 reads SGHVS; CDR2 reads FQNEAQ. Between the trimmed V and J ends, which lost 5 bases and 7 bases, there was a span of 28 bases. This CDR3 contains 18 residues.

The rearrangement uses TRBV6-1 and TRBJ2-7, with TRBD2 as a possible D gene (6 bases). The germline V gene has CDR1 MNHNS and CDR2 SASEGT. The CDR3 is 14 amino acids. The CDR3 DNA sequence: TGTACTAGCAGTCGGGCAGGTGTAACCTACGAGCAGTACTTC. Protein product: CTSSRAGVTYEQYF.

As for this clonotype: Given a much more abundant clone one base away, this may be a read error. The chain is built from TRBV14 and TRBJ2-7; unclear D gene. CDR1 is SGHDN and CDR2 is FVKESK in the germline V gene. This CDR3 is 12 amino acids long. V was pared by 4 bases and J by 3 bases, with 7 bases between. CDR3 bases: TGTGCCAGCAGCCTGCACAACTACGAGCAGTACTTC. This gives the protein CASSLHNYEQYF. The whole variable domain, filled in from reference TRBV14 and TRBJ2-7, reads EAGVTQFPSHSVIEKGQTVTLRCDPISGHDNLYWYRRVMGKEIKFLLHFVKESKQDESGMPNNRFLAERTGGTYSTLKVQPAELEDSGVYFCASSLHNYEQYFGPGTRLTVT.

This clonotype was seen just once. A much larger clone differs by one base, so this may be a read error. This chain uses TRBV12-3 or TRBV12-4 with TRBJ2-2; D call uncertain. Trimming took 3 bases from V and 3 from J, leaving 11 bases between them. This CDR3 is built from 15 residues. The CDR3 DNA is TGTGCCAGCAGTTTCAGTCAGCAGGACACCGGGGAGCTGTTTTTT. As protein: CASSFSQQDTGELFF.

The chain joins TRBV11-2 to TRBJ1-1; unclear D gene. Germline lookup yields CDR1 SGHAT and CDR2 FQNNGV. The V end was cut by 1 base, the J end by 7 bases, with 10 bases between. The CDR3 is made up of 13 amino acids. CDR3 protein: CASSLGVLSEAFF. In DNA form, the CDR3 reads TGTGCCAGCAGCTTAGGGGTGCTAAGTGAAGCTTTCTTT. Full variable domain (outside the CDR3, taken from reference TRBV11-2 and TRBJ1-1): EAGVAQSPRYKIIEKRQSVAFWCNPISGHATLYWYQQILGQGPKLLIQFQNNGVVDDSQLPKDRFSAERLKGVDSTLKIQPAKLEDSAVYLCASSLGVLSEAFFGQGTRLTVV.

As to this clonotype: The junction and the germline gene differ at one end; a read error may be behind it. The V and J genes are TRBV5-6 and TRBJ2-5; D is unclear. The CDR3 covers 15 residues. Germline V gene data show CDR1 as SGHDT and CDR2 as YYEEEE. As DNA, the CDR3 is TGTGCCAGCAGCTTACAGACGGCTAATCAAGGGACCCAGTACTTC. Its protein is CASSLQTANQGTQYF.

Remarks on this clonotype: One junction end does not reproduce the germline sequence, and a read error may be involved. The V gene is TRBV11-2, the J gene TRBJ2-5, with D possibly being TRBD1 or TRBD2 (5 bases each). CDR3 size: 13 residues. Germline V gives CDR1 SGHAT, CDR2 FQNNGV. CDR3 sequence reads: CVSSLESKGTQYF. The CDR3 DNA reads as TGTGTTAGCAGCTTAGAATCCAAGGGGACCCAGTACTTT.

With respect to this clonotype: Being one base from a much bigger clone, this may be a read error. The V call is TRBV29-1, the J call TRBJ2-2, with 7 bases that match TRBD2. Germline CDR1 and CDR2: SQVTM and ANQGSEA. The CDR3 is 12 amino acids. The CDR3 is CIVRLAQGELFF. The CDR3 region has the DNA TGCATCGTTCGACTAGCCCAGGGGGAGCTGTTTTTT.

Comment on this clonotype: Its ends do not fully match the called genes, so a read error is possible. The chain couples TRBV6-6 to TRBJ2-5; TRBD2 matches at 11 bases. The germline V gene has CDR1 MNHNY and CDR2 SVGAGI (reference sequence). The CDR3 has 17 residues. For the CDR3, the DNA is TGTGCCAGTAGTTACGGAGGGCTAGCGGGAGGTCGGGAGATCCAGTACTTC. Translated, it gives CASSYGGLAGGREIQYF.

This clonotype was counted a single time. A read error may explain this, as a much larger clone is one base away. This chain uses TRBV6-5 with TRBJ1-6, with 11 bases fitting TRBD1. J was trimmed by 7 bases and V by 7 bases; bases with no gene match: 15. The CDR3 extends over 18 amino acids. Per the germline V gene, CDR1 is MNHEY and CDR2 is SVGAGI. The CDR3 coding sequence is TGTGCCAGCAATGTAACCCGAGGTGGGACAGGGGGGAATTCACCCCTCCACTTT. It codes for CASNVTRGGTGGNSPLHF.

Notes on this clonotype: A much larger clone lies one base from this, so it may be a read error. Written as DNA, the CDR3 is TGTGTCAGCAGTTGGGGACAGCAGGAGACCCAGTACTTC. Its protein product is CVSSWGQQETQYF. The chain has TRBV12-3 or TRBV12-4 and TRBJ2-5, with 7 positions matching TRBD1. The CDR3 loop spans 13 amino acids.

This clonotype was seen ten or more times. This clone may be a read error of a much larger clone one base away. This sequence joins TRBV6-5 and TRBJ2-1; D is unresolved. The CDR3 sequence is 12 residues long. CDR1 is MNHEY, CDR2 SVGAGI, per germline. The CDR3 sequence is CAGSPQPNEQFF. CDR3 bases: TGTGCCGGCAGCCCACAGCCCAATGAGCAGTTCTTC.